The rows below give T cell receptor beta chains drawn from one sample of a study of cytomegalovirus exposure and HLA in healthy donors. Libraries were prepared by immunoSEQ multiplex PCR; TCRdb keeps only in-frame clonotypes and omits some of them. Found here are around 68,000 clones, roughly 80% of them singletons; the top ten hold around 7.3%. The sequenced material came from PBMCs. These receptor sequences come from a woman in her twenties or thirties in good health and CMV-seropositive. Both conserved end residues are part of each CDR3. Each record gives: J gene, V gene, D gene, clone size, CDR3 DNA, CDR3 protein. D genes are given only for firm matches. The size entry is marked missing in some rows and otherwise reads once, few, many or a size class.

j_gene: TRBJ2-7
v_gene: TRBV6-7
d_gene: -
abundance: -
CDR3nt: TGTGCCAGCAGTTACCCCGAGACAGCCTCCCCCACTTCGGGCGAGCAGTACTTC
CDR3aa: CASSYPETASPTSGEQYF

j_gene: TRBJ2-3
v_gene: TRBV7-9
d_gene: -
abundance: few
CDR3nt: TGTGCCAGCAGCCGAGTTAGCGGAGGCACAGATACGCAGTATTTT
CDR3aa: CASSRVSGGTDTQYF

j_gene: TRBJ1-2
v_gene: TRBV29-1
d_gene: -
abundance: -
CDR3nt: TGCAGCGTCGAGGGGGTAGGAGGCTACACCTTC
CDR3aa: CSVEGVGGYTF

j_gene: TRBJ1-1
v_gene: TRBV5-1
d_gene: -
abundance: -
CDR3nt: TGCGCCAGCAGCATCACAGGGAAAACTGAAGCTTTCTTT
CDR3aa: CASSITGKTEAFF

j_gene: TRBJ2-6
v_gene: TRBV28
d_gene: -
abundance: -
CDR3nt: TGTGCCAGCAGTTTATGGACAGGTCTCGCTGGGGCCAACGTCCTGACTTTC
CDR3aa: CASSLWTGLAGANVLTF

j_gene: TRBJ2-5
v_gene: TRBV7-2
d_gene: -
abundance: -
CDR3nt: TGTGCCAGCAGCTATCGCCATAACTCAGAGACCCAGTACTTC
CDR3aa: CASSYRHNSETQYF

j_gene: TRBJ1-1
v_gene: TRBV4-1
d_gene: -
abundance: -
CDR3nt: TGCGCCAGCAGCCAAGCCCCGACAGGACTTAGGACTGAAGCTTTCTTT
CDR3aa: CASSQAPTGLRTEAFF

j_gene: TRBJ2-7
v_gene: TRBV29-1
d_gene: -
abundance: -
CDR3nt: TGCAGCGTTGAGGGCAAAAGGTATGAGTACGAGCAGTACTTC
CDR3aa: CSVEGKRYEYEQYF

j_gene: TRBJ2-1
v_gene: TRBV5-6
d_gene: -
abundance: -
CDR3nt: TGTGCCAGCAGCTTGTTCTGGAGTTGGTACAATGAGCAGTTCTTC
CDR3aa: CASSLFWSWYNEQFF

j_gene: TRBJ2-2
v_gene: TRBV4-2
d_gene: -
abundance: -
CDR3nt: TGTGCCAGCAGCCCACGCGTGGCGGAAGCCGGGGAGCTGTTTTTT
CDR3aa: CASSPRVAEAGELFF

j_gene: TRBJ2-3
v_gene: TRBV11-1
d_gene: -
abundance: once
CDR3nt: TGTGCCAGCAGCCCCCTTCGGCAGACTAGCACAGATACGCAGTATTTT
CDR3aa: CASSPLRQTSTDTQYF

j_gene: TRBJ1-3
v_gene: TRBV7-6
d_gene: -
abundance: -
CDR3nt: TGTGCCAGCAGCCTCTACTCTGGAAACACCATATATTTT
CDR3aa: CASSLYSGNTIYF

j_gene: TRBJ2-5
v_gene: TRBV15
d_gene: TRBD1
abundance: -
CDR3nt: TGTGCCACCAGCAGGCCGGGACAGACCCAAGAGACCCAGTACTTC
CDR3aa: CATSRPGQTQETQYF

j_gene: TRBJ1-6
v_gene: TRBV7-3
d_gene: -
abundance: -
CDR3nt: TGTGCCAGCAGCTATCAGGGCGGAAATTCACCCCTCCACTTT
CDR3aa: CASSYQGGNSPLHF

j_gene: TRBJ2-7
v_gene: TRBV10-3
d_gene: TRBD1
abundance: -
CDR3nt: TGTGCCATTTTGACAGGGTCCTACGAGCAGTACTTC
CDR3aa: CAILTGSYEQYF

j_gene: TRBJ1-5
v_gene: TRBV19
d_gene: -
abundance: -
CDR3nt: TGTGCCAGTAGTATAGATGGAGAAAGTCAGCCCCAGCATTTT
CDR3aa: CASSIDGESQPQHF

j_gene: TRBJ1-4
v_gene: TRBV19
d_gene: -
abundance: -
CDR3nt: TGTGCCAGTAGCCAAAACAGGGTCACTAATGAAAAACTGTTTTTT
CDR3aa: CASSQNRVTNEKLFF

j_gene: TRBJ2-4
v_gene: TRBV28
d_gene: -
abundance: -
CDR3nt: TGTGCCAGCAGTTCAGTACGCGCAGAGGTGAACATTCAGTACTTC
CDR3aa: CASSSVRAEVNIQYF

j_gene: TRBJ1-3
v_gene: TRBV18
d_gene: -
abundance: -
CDR3nt: TGTGCCAGCTCACCACGAGGAGGGCACTCTGGAAACACCATATATTTT
CDR3aa: CASSPRGGHSGNTIYF

j_gene: TRBJ2-7
v_gene: TRBV28
d_gene: -
abundance: -
CDR3nt: TGTGCCAGCAGTTTAATTGGGGGCGGCTACGAGCAGTACTTC
CDR3aa: CASSLIGGGYEQYF

j_gene: TRBJ2-5
v_gene: TRBV4-3
d_gene: -
abundance: -
CDR3nt: TGCGCCAGCAGTCTCAGGGGGACTAGAGAGGGGGAGACCCAGTACTTC
CDR3aa: CASSLRGTREGETQYF

j_gene: TRBJ2-5
v_gene: TRBV6-5
d_gene: -
abundance: once
CDR3nt: TGTGCCAGCAGTTGGAGAGGGGGGGTTCAAGAGACCCAGTACTTC
CDR3aa: CASSWRGGVQETQYF

j_gene: TRBJ2-1
v_gene: TRBV13
d_gene: TRBD2
abundance: -
CDR3nt: TGTGCCAGCAGCTTACCCCTAGCGGGAGTCGACAATGAGCAGTTCTTC
CDR3aa: CASSLPLAGVDNEQFF

j_gene: TRBJ2-1
v_gene: TRBV20-1
d_gene: -
abundance: -
CDR3nt: TGCAGTGCCGAGTCGAATGAGCAGTTCTTC
CDR3aa: CSAESNEQFF

j_gene: TRBJ2-7
v_gene: TRBV10-2
d_gene: -
abundance: -
CDR3nt: TGCGCCAGCAGCCCCGAACCTAGACAGGCTAGGGTTGTTGAGCAGTACTTC
CDR3aa: CASSPEPRQARVVEQYF

j_gene: TRBJ2-7
v_gene: TRBV4-3
d_gene: TRBD1
abundance: -
CDR3nt: TGCGCCAGCTCGACAGGGCGCTCCTACGAGCAGTACTTC
CDR3aa: CASSTGRSYEQYF

j_gene: TRBJ2-1
v_gene: TRBV5-1
d_gene: -
abundance: -
CDR3nt: TGCGCCAGCAGCTTGAAACTAGGAGTTGTTACCTACAATGAGCAGTTCTTC
CDR3aa: CASSLKLGVVTYNEQFF

j_gene: TRBJ1-4
v_gene: TRBV2
d_gene: -
abundance: -
CDR3nt: TGTGCCAGCAGCCAGGGGACAAGGCCAACTAATGAAAAACTGTTTTTT
CDR3aa: CASSQGTRPTNEKLFF

j_gene: TRBJ1-1
v_gene: TRBV5-6
d_gene: -
abundance: -
CDR3nt: TGTGCCAGCAGCTTACAGGGTATGAACACTGAAGCTTTCTTT
CDR3aa: CASSLQGMNTEAFF

j_gene: TRBJ1-1
v_gene: TRBV28
d_gene: -
abundance: -
CDR3nt: TGTGCCAGCAGTTTCCCCGCCCCGAGGAACACTGAAGCTTTCTTT
CDR3aa: CASSFPAPRNTEAFF

j_gene: TRBJ2-1
v_gene: TRBV2
d_gene: TRBD2
abundance: once
CDR3nt: TGTGCCAGCACCCAAGCGGGAGTTGCCTACAATGAGCAGTTCTTC
CDR3aa: CASTQAGVAYNEQFF

j_gene: TRBJ2-3
v_gene: TRBV27
d_gene: -
abundance: -
CDR3nt: TGTGCCAGCAGCCCTAGTTTGGCCTATTTGAGCACAGATACGCAGTATTTT
CDR3aa: CASSPSLAYLSTDTQYF

j_gene: TRBJ1-1
v_gene: TRBV6-5
d_gene: -
abundance: -
CDR3nt: TGTGCCAGTATAAGGGGGAACACTGAAGCTTTCTTT
CDR3aa: CASIRGNTEAFF

j_gene: TRBJ1-1
v_gene: TRBV6-5
d_gene: -
abundance: few
CDR3nt: TGTGCCAGCACCCAGGGGCGAGCTACTGAAGCTTTCTTT
CDR3aa: CASTQGRATEAFF

j_gene: TRBJ2-5
v_gene: TRBV28
d_gene: -
abundance: -
CDR3nt: TGTGCCAGCAGCTATACGACAGAAGAGACCCAGTACTTC
CDR3aa: CASSYTTEETQYF

j_gene: TRBJ1-1
v_gene: TRBV9
d_gene: -
abundance: -
CDR3nt: TGTGCCAGCAGCGTAGCCCCTAAGGGGCCCGGCACTGAAGCTTTCTTT
CDR3aa: CASSVAPKGPGTEAFF

j_gene: TRBJ1-3
v_gene: TRBV10-3
d_gene: -
abundance: -
CDR3nt: TGTGCCATCTCCGGGGGGCTTGGAAACACCATATATTTT
CDR3aa: CAISGGLGNTIYF

j_gene: TRBJ2-2
v_gene: TRBV7-2
d_gene: -
abundance: -
CDR3nt: TGTGCCAGCAGCTTAGCGGCAGGGGCCCTACTCCCCGGGGAGCTGTTTTTT
CDR3aa: CASSLAAGALLPGELFF

j_gene: TRBJ1-5
v_gene: TRBV29-1
d_gene: -
abundance: few
CDR3nt: TGCAGCGTTGGAGCAGGGGTGGGTCAGCCCCAGCATTTT
CDR3aa: CSVGAGVGQPQHF

j_gene: TRBJ1-1
v_gene: TRBV7-9
d_gene: -
abundance: -
CDR3nt: TGTGCCAGCAGCTTACGGGACCTCTCCGGGGGAGAAGCTTTCTTT
CDR3aa: CASSLRDLSGGEAFF

j_gene: TRBJ2-7
v_gene: TRBV27
d_gene: TRBD2
abundance: -
CDR3nt: TGTGCCAGCAGGGGACTAGCGGGAGGTTACGAGCAGTACTTC
CDR3aa: CASRGLAGGYEQYF

j_gene: TRBJ1-1
v_gene: TRBV20-1
d_gene: -
abundance: -
CDR3nt: TGCAGTGCTAGGGACAGATCTGAAGCTTTCTTT
CDR3aa: CSARDRSEAFF

j_gene: TRBJ2-7
v_gene: TRBV27
d_gene: TRBD2
abundance: -
CDR3nt: TGTGCCAGCAGTCCGACTAGCGGTTCCTACGAGCAGTACTTC
CDR3aa: CASSPTSGSYEQYF

j_gene: TRBJ1-1
v_gene: TRBV6-1
d_gene: -
abundance: -
CDR3nt: TGTGCCAGCAGTGAAAATTTGGCAGGCGAAGCTTTCTTT
CDR3aa: CASSENLAGEAFF

j_gene: TRBJ2-1
v_gene: TRBV19
d_gene: -
abundance: medium-sized
CDR3nt: TGTGCCAGTAGTATCCGAGGAGGCTGGAATGAGCAGTTCTTC
CDR3aa: CASSIRGGWNEQFF